This paragraph covers one TCR beta chain sequence. These data belong to a study of blood T cell repertoires in COVID-19. For the study at large: Samples of COVID-19 (acute and convalescent) were obtained from the United States, Italy and Spain. The analysed material was cDNA or gDNA that came from T cells, B-cell-depleted T cells, or PBMCs.

Original processing notes: By means of reference gene primer amplification, nucleated cell counts were estimated. Only in-frame clones appear in the TCRdb table, and some are missing; sequencing was by immunoSEQ multiplex PCR. The V and J calls and clone size are taken from that table; D and trimming were inferred from the DNA. Of 25,000 to 30,000 clones in the sample, roughly 80% are singletons; the top ten hold 40% to 65%. This CDR3 contains 12 residues. Germline values: CDR1 LGHDT, CDR2 YNNKEL (reference sequence). J was trimmed by 3 bases and V by 5 bases; bases with no gene match: 0. This chain links TRBV3-1 (or the pseudogene TRBV3-2) with TRBJ1-1; 7 bases are a match to TRBD1. The specimen was peripheral blood. This TCR came from a man between 45 and 60 years old with active or convalescent COVID-19. The CDR3 coding sequence is TGTGCCAGCAGCGACAGGGACACTGAAGCTTTCTTT. It yields the protein CASSDRDTEAFF.